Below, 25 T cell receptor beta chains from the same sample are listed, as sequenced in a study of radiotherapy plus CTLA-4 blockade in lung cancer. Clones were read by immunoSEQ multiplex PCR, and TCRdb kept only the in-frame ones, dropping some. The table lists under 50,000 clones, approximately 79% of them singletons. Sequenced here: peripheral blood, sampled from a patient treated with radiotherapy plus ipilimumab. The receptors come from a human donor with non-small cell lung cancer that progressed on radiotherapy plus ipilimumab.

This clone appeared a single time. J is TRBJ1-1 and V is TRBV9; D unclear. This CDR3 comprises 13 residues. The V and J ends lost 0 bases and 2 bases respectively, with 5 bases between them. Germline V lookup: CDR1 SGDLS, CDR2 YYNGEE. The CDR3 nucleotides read TGTGCCAGCAGCGTAGCTCTTAACACTGAAGCTTTCTTT. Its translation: CASSVALNTEAFF.

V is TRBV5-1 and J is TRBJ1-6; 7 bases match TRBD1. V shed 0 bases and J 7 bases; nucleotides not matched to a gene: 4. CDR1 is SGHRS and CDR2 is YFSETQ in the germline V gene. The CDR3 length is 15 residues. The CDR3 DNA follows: TGCGCCAGCAGCTTGGACCAGGGGGTCAATTCACCCCTCCACTTT. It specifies CASSLDQGVNSPLHF.

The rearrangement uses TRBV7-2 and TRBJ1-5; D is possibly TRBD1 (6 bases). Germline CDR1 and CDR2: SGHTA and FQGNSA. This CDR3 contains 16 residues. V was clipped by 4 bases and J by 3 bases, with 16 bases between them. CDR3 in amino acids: CASSSGLPGANQPQHF. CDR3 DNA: TGTGCCAGCAGCTCCGGATTACCAGGGGCCAATCAGCCCCAGCATTTT.

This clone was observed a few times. CDR3 protein: CASSQGASGENYEQYF. CDR3 DNA sequence: TGTGCCAGCAGCCAAGGGGCTAGCGGGGAGAACTACGAGCAGTACTTC. The rearrangement links TRBV4-2 to TRBJ2-7; TRBD2 agrees at 9 bases. CDR1 is LGHNA, CDR2 YNFKEQ, per germline. V was pared by 1 base and J by 3 bases, with 7 bases of the junction left unmatched. This CDR3 has 16 residues.

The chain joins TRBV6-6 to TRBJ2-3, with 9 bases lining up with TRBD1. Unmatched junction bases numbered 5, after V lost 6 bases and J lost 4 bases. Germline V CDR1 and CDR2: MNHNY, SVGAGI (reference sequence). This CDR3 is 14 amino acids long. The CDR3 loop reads CASSRTGVADTQYF. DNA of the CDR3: TGTGCCAGCAGCCGGACAGGGGTGGCAGATACGCAGTATTTT.

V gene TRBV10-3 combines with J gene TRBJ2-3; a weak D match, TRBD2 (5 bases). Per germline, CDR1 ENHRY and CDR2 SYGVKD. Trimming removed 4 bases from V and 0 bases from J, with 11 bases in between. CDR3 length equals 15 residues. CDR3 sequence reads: CAISGPGGSTDTQYF. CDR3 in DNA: TGTGCCATCAGTGGCCCCGGCGGGAGCACAGATACGCAGTATTTT.

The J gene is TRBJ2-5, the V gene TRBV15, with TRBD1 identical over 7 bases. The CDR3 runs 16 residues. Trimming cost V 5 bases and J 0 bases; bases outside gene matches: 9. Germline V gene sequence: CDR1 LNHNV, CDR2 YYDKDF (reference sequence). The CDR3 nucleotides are TGTGCCACCAGCCCAGGGGCAGGGGGATACCAAGAGACCCAGTACTTC. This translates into CATSPGAGGYQETQYF.

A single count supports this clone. CDR3 in amino acids: CASSESLGLNTEAFF. As DNA, the CDR3 is TGCGCCAGCAGTGAGTCGCTGGGCTTGAACACTGAAGCTTTCTTT. The gene calls are TRBV10-1 and TRBJ1-1; D gene uncertain. V gave up 0 bases and J gave up 0 bases, with 8 bases separating them. This CDR3 region has 15 residues. Germline V lookup: CDR1 WNHNN, CDR2 SYGVQD (reference sequence).

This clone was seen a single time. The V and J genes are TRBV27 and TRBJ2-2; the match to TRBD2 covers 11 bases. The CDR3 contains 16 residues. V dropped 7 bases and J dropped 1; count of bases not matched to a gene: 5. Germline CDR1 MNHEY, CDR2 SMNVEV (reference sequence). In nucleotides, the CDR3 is TGTGCCAGCACCGGGACTAGCGGACTGAACACCGGGGAGCTGTTTTTT. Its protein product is CASTGTSGLNTGELFF.

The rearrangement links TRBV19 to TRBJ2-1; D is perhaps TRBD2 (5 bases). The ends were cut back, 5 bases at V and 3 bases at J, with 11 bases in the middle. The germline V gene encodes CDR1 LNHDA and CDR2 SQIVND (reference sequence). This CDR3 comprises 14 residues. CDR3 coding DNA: TGTGCCAGTAGTGCGGCCGGGAACTACAATGAGCAGTTCTTC. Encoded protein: CASSAAGNYNEQFF.

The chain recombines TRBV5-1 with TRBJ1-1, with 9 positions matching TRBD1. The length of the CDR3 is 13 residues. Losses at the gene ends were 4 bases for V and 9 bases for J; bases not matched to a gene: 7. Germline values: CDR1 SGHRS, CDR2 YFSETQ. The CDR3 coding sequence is TGCGCCAGCAGCGTCCTGACAGGGGGTCAAGCTTTCTTT. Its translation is CASSVLTGGQAFF. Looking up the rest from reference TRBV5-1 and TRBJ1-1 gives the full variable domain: KAGVTQTPRYLIKTRGQQVTLSCSPISGHRSVSWYQQTPGQGLQFLFEYFSETQRNKGNFPGRFSGRQFSNSRSEMNVSTLELGDSALYLCASSVLTGGQAFFGQGTRLTVV.

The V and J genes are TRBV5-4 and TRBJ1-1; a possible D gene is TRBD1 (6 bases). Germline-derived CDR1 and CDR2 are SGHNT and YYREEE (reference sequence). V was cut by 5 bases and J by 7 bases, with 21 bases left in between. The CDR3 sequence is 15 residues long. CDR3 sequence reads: CASRGNRDISGEAFF. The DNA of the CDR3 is TGTGCCAGCAGAGGTAACAGGGATATTTCTGGTGAAGCTTTCTTT.

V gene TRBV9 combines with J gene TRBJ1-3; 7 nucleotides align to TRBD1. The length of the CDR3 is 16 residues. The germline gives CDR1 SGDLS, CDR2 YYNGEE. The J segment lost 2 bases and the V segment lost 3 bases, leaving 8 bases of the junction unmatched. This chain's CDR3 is CASSESTGVTGNTIYF. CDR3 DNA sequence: TGTGCCAGCAGCGAGAGTACAGGGGTGACTGGAAACACCATATATTTT.

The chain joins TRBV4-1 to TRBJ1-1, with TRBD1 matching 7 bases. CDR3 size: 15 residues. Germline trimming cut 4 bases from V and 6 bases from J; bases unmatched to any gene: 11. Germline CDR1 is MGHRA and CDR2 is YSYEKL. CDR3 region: CASSPTGTYVAEAFF. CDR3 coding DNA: TGCGCCAGCAGCCCGACAGGGACGTACGTAGCTGAAGCTTTCTTT.

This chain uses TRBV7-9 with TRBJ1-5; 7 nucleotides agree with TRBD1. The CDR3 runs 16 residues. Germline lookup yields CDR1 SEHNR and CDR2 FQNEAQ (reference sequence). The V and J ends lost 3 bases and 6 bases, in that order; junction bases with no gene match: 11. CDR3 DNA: TGTGCCAGCAGCTTTGGTGACAGGGTGTTAGGTCAGCCCCAGCATTTT. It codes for CASSFGDRVLGQPQHF.

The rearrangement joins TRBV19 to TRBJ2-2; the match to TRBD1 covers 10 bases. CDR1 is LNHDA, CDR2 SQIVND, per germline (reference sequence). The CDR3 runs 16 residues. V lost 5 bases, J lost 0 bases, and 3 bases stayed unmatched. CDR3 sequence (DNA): TGTGCCAGTAGTTCCGGACAGGGGGCGAACACCGGGGAGCTGTTTTTT. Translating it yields CASSSGQGANTGELFF.

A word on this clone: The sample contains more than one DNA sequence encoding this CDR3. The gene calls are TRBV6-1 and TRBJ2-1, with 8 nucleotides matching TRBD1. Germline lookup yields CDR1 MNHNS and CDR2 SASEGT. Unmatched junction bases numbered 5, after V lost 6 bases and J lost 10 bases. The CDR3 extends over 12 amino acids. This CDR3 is CASRDRVGEQFF. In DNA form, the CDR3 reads TGTGCCAGCAGGGACAGGGTTGGCGAGCAGTTCTTC.

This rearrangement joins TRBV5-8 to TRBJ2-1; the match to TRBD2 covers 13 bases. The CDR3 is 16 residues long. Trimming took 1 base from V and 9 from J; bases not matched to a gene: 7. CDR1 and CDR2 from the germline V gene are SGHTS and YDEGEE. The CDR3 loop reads CASSLTGLAGWSEQFF. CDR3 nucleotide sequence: TGTGCCAGCAGCTTGACGGGACTAGCGGGATGGTCTGAGCAGTTCTTC.

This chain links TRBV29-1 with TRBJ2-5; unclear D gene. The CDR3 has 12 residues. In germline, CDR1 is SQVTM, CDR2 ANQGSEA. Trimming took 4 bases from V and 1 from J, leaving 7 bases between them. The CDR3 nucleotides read TGCAGCGTTGGTCCAGGCCAAGAGACCCAGTACTTC. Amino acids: CSVGPGQETQYF.

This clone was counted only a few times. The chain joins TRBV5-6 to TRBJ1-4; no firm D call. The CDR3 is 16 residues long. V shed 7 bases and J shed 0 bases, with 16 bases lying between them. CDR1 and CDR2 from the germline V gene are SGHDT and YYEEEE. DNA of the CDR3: TGTGCCAGCGCCGAGCTTGGCCTAGCAACTAATGAAAAACTGTTTTTT. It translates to CASAELGLATNEKLFF.

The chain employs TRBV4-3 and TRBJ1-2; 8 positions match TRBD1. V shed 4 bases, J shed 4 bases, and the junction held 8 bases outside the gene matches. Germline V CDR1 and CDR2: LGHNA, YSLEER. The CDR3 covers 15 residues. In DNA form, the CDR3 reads TGCGCCAGCAGCCCGAAGAAGACAGGGGCCTATGGCTACACCTTC. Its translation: CASSPKKTGAYGYTF.

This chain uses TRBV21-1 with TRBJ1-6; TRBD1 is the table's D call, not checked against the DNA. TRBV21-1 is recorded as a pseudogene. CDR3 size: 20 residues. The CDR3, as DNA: TGTGCCAGCAGCAAACTGAGACCCTACAGGAACCCCCTTGTTAATTCACCCCTCCACTTT. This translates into CASSKLRPYRNPLVNSPLHF.

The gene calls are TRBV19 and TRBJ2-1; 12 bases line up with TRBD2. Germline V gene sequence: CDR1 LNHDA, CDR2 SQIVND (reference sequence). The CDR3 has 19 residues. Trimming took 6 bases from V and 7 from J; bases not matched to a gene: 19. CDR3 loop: CASREGGPSGGALYNEQFF. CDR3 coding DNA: TGTGCCAGTAGGGAGGGGGGTCCTAGCGGGGGGGCCCTTTATAATGAGCAGTTCTTC.

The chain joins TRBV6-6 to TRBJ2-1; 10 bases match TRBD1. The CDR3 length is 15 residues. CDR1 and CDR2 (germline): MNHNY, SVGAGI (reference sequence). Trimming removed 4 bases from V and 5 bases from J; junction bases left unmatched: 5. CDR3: CASSSGQGTDNEQFF. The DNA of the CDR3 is TGTGCCAGCAGTTCGGGACAGGGGACTGACAATGAGCAGTTCTTC.

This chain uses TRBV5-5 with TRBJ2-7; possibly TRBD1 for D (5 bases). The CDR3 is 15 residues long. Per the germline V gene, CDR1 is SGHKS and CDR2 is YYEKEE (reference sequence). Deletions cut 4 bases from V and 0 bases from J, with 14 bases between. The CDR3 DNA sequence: TGTGCCAGCAGCAAAGGACATGCTAGCTCCTACGAGCAGTACTTC. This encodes CASSKGHASSYEQYF.